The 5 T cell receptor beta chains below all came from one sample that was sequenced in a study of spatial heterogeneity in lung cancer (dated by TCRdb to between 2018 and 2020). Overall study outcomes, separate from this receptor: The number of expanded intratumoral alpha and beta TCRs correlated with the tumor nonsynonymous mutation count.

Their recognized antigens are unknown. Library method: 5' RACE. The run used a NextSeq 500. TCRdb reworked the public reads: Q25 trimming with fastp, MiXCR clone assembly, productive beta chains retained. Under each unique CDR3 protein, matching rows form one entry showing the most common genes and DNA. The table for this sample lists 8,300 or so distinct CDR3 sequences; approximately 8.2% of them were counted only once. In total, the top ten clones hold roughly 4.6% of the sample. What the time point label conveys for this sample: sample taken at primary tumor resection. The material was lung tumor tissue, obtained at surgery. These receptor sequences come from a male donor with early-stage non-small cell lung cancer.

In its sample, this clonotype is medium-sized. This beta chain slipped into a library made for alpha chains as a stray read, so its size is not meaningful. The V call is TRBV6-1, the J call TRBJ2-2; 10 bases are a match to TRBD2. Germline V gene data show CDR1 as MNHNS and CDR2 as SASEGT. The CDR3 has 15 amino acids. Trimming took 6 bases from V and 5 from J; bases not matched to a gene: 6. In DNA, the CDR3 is TGTGCCAGCAGCCCAGGACTAGCGGCGACCGGGGAGCTGTTTTTT. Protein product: CASSPGLAATGELFF.

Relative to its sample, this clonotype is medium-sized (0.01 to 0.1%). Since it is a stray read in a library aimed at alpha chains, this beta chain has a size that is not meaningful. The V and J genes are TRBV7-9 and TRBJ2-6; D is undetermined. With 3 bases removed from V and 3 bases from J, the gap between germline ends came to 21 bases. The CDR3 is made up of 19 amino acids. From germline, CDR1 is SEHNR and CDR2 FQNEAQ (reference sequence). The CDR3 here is CASSFDTRPESIGANVLTF. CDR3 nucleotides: TGTGCCAGCAGCTTCGACACCCGACCGGAGTCGATTGGGGCCAACGTCCTGACTTTC.

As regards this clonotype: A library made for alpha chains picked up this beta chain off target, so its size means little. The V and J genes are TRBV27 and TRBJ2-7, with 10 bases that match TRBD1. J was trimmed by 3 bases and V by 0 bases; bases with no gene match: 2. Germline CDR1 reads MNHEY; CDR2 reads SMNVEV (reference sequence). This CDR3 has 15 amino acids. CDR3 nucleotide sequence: TGTGCCAGCAGTTTATCTGGACAGGGGGTCTACGAGCAGTACTTC. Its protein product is CASSLSGQGVYEQYF.

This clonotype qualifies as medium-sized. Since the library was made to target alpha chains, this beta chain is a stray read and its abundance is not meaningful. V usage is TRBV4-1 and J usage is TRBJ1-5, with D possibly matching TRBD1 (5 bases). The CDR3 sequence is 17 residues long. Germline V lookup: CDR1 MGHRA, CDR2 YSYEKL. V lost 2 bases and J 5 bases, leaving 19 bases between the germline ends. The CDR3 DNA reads TGCGCCAGCAGCCAAATACCGGGACCCCAGAGGGATCAGCCCCAGCATTTT. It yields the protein CASSQIPGPQRDQPQHF.

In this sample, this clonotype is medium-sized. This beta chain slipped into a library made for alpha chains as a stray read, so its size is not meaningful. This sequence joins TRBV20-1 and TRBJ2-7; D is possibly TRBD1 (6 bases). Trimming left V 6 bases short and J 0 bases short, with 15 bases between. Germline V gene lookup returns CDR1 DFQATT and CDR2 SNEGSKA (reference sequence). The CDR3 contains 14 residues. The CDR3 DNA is TGCAGTGCAACCCGACAGGTTCGCTCCTACGAGCAGTACTTC. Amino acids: CSATRQVRSYEQYF.